These 20 T cell receptor beta chains were sequenced from one sample in a study of blood T cell repertoires in COVID-19. Measured with immunoSEQ multiplex PCR; TCRdb has only the in-frame clones, and not every one. The data show under 350,000 clones, around 85% seen once. Sequenced sample: PBMCs or T cells enriched from blood (not recorded which). The source of these receptors is a woman aged 40 to 50 with acute COVID-19.

The rearrangement links TRBV7-2 to TRBJ1-2; D might be TRBD1 (6 bases). Germline V CDR1 and CDR2: SGHTA, FQGNSA. The CDR3 covers 15 residues. Trimming stripped 4 bases from V and 6 bases from J, with 18 bases between. The CDR3, as DNA: TGTGCCAGCAGCTCCGGACAGACCCAAGGCAATGGCTACACCTTC. This sequence encodes CASSSGQTQGNGYTF. Variable domain in full (rest from reference TRBV7-2 and TRBJ1-2): GAGVSQSPSNKVTEKGKDVELRCDPISGHTALYWYRQSLGQGLEFLIYFQGNSAPDKSGLPSDRFSAERTGGSVSTLTIQRTQQEDSAVYLCASSSGQTQGNGYTFGSGTRLTVV.

The chain recombines TRBV5-6 with TRBJ2-1; 11 bases fit TRBD1. V dropped 2 bases and J dropped 9; count of bases not matched to a gene: 4. The CDR3 has 14 residues. Germline CDR1 SGHDT, CDR2 YYEEEE. The CDR3 DNA is TGTGCCAGCAGCTTCGGACAGGGGGCCGGTGAGCAGTTCTTC. Translation: CASSFGQGAGEQFF.

This clone appeared a few times. The rearrangement uses TRBV7-8 and TRBJ2-1; 8 nucleotides align to TRBD1. Germline-derived CDR1 and CDR2 are SGHVS and FQNEAQ. The CDR3 is 17 amino acids. The trim removed 4 bases at V and 7 bases at J, leaving 15 bases unmatched. The CDR3 coding sequence is TGTGCCAGCAGCTCGCGGACCTCGACAGGGGCGAAAAATGAGCAGTTCTTC. Its protein is CASSSRTSTGAKNEQFF.

The rearrangement joins TRBV12-3 or TRBV12-4 to TRBJ1-2; 8 bases fit TRBD1. This CDR3 comprises 12 residues. V lost 5 bases and J lost 7; bases outside the gene matches: 3. The CDR3 region has the DNA TGTGCCAGCAGTCTCGACAGGGGTGGCTACACCTTC. The encoded protein is CASSLDRGGYTF.

V gene TRBV27 combines with J gene TRBJ1-6; D is possibly TRBD1 (5 bases). With 4 bases removed from V and 7 bases from J, the gap between germline ends came to 17 bases. The CDR3 covers 16 residues. CDR1 MNHEY and CDR2 SMNVEV come from the germline V gene (reference sequence). This CDR3 is CASSSRIQAGNSPLHF. The DNA of the CDR3 is TGTGCCAGCAGTTCCCGAATCCAGGCAGGGAATTCACCCCTCCACTTT.

This chain uses TRBV5-6 with TRBJ2-5, with 7 bases lining up with TRBD2. Germline CDR1 and CDR2: SGHDT and YYEEEE. V trimming: 6 bases; J trimming: 3 bases; junction bases outside the gene matches: 5. The CDR3 has 13 residues. CDR3 DNA sequence: TGTGCCAGCATCGGAGGACTAGAAGAGACCCAGTACTTC. Translated: CASIGGLEETQYF.

The chain recombines TRBV4-3 with TRBJ2-3; no firm D call. In germline, CDR1 is LGHNA, CDR2 YSLEER. V lost 0 bases and J 4 bases, leaving 14 bases between the germline ends. The CDR3 length is 16 residues. CDR3 residues: CASSQDPSPRADTQYF. The CDR3 DNA follows: TGCGCCAGCAGCCAAGATCCCTCACCTAGAGCAGATACGCAGTATTTT.

As DNA, the CDR3 is TGTGCCAGCAGGAGGTCTGGCACCTACAATGAGCAGTTCTTC. Protein product: CASRRSGTYNEQFF. The gene calls are TRBV27 and TRBJ2-1; D gene uncertain. Trimming cost V 6 bases and J 2 bases, with 11 bases left between them. Germline CDR1 is MNHEY and CDR2 is SMNVEV (reference sequence). The CDR3 is 14 residues long.

V usage is TRBV6-5 and J usage is TRBJ2-7; TRBD2 matches 11 bases. J gave up 1 base and V 6 bases, and 5 bases lay outside the gene matches. CDR3 length equals 15 residues. The germline CDR1 and CDR2 sequences are MNHEY and SVGAGI. CDR3 nucleotides: TGTGCCAGCAGGACAGGGACTAGCGGATCCTACGAGCAGTACTTC. It translates to CASRTGTSGSYEQYF.

The chain has TRBV4-3 and TRBJ2-1; TRBD1 matches 9 bases. CDR1 and CDR2 from the germline V gene are LGHNA and YSLEER. There are 17 residues in the CDR3. V shed 2 bases, J shed 8 bases, and the junction held 13 bases outside the gene matches. The CDR3 here is CASSQRSWDREADEQFF. CDR3 coding DNA: TGCGCCAGCAGCCAACGAAGTTGGGACAGGGAAGCCGATGAGCAGTTCTTC.

Only one count was recorded for this clone. This chain connects TRBV3-1 (or the pseudogene TRBV3-2) to TRBJ1-2, with 9 bases lining up with TRBD1. The trim removed 1 base at V and 7 bases at J, leaving 7 bases unmatched. The CDR3 sequence is 15 residues long. The germline CDR1 and CDR2 sequences are LGHDT and YNNKEL (reference sequence). The CDR3 here is CASSQGGQGWSGYTF. The DNA for the CDR3 is TGTGCCAGCAGCCAAGGGGGACAGGGTTGGTCTGGCTACACCTTC.

The chain is built from TRBV2 and TRBJ2-2, with a weak D call TRBD2 (7 bases). Germline V gene sequence: CDR1 SNHLY, CDR2 FYNNEI. There are 17 residues in the CDR3. V lost 2 bases, J lost 1 base, and 14 bases lay in between. CDR3 sequence (DNA): TGTGCCAGCAGTGAAAGGGGGGGCGCCGGGAACACCGGGGAGCTGTTTTTT. This translates into CASSERGGAGNTGELFF. Variable domain in full (rest from reference TRBV2 and TRBJ2-2): EPEVTQTPSHQVTQMGQEVILRCVPISNHLYFYWYRQILGQKVEFLVSFYNNEISEKSEIFDDQFSVERPDGSNFTLKIRSTKLEDSAMYFCASSERGGAGNTGELFFGEGSRLTVL.

The gene calls are TRBV28 and TRBJ1-2, with D tentatively TRBD1 (6 bases). The CDR3 sequence is 12 residues long. CDR1 is MDHEN and CDR2 is SYDVKM in the germline V gene. V was trimmed by 3 bases and J by 9 bases, leaving 11 bases between them. The DNA for the CDR3 is TGTGCCAGCAGTTTTAGAGACAGGAGCTACACCTTC. The encoded protein is CASSFRDRSYTF.

The chain is built from TRBV7-2 and TRBJ1-3; maybe TRBD1 (6 bases). CDR3 length: 16 residues. The V and J ends lost 3 bases and 4 bases respectively, with 16 bases between them. Germline-derived CDR1 and CDR2 are SGHTA and FQGNSA. The CDR3 sequence: CASSFLGGESGNTIYF. Written as DNA, the CDR3 is TGTGCCAGCAGCTTCCTAGGGGGGGAATCCGGAAACACCATATATTTT.

The V call is TRBV3-1 (or the pseudogene TRBV3-2), the J call TRBJ1-4; 7 nucleotides agree with TRBD1. The V and J ends lost 3 bases and 5 bases, in that order; junction bases with no gene match: 9. The CDR3 sequence is 16 residues long. Germline V CDR1 and CDR2: LGHDT, YNNKEL (reference sequence). The DNA for the CDR3 is TGTGCCAGCAGCCAGAGGCCGGGACAGACAAATGAAAAACTGTTTTTT. Protein: CASSQRPGQTNEKLFF.

The rearrangement uses TRBV28 and TRBJ1-1; TRBD1 is a possible D gene (5 bases). This CDR3 comprises 13 residues. Germline V CDR1 and CDR2: MDHEN, SYDVKM. V was clipped by 3 bases and J by 6 bases, with 11 bases between them. The CDR3 is CASSLIQVAEAFF. The DNA for the CDR3 is TGTGCCAGCAGTTTGATACAGGTCGCTGAAGCTTTCTTT.

V is TRBV5-1 and J is TRBJ1-6; maybe TRBD1 (6 bases). The CDR3 is 16 amino acids. CDR1 and CDR2 from the germline V gene are SGHRS and YFSETQ. Trimming took off 0 bases at V and 3 bases at J, with 10 bases between the two ends. The CDR3 is CASSLASGDYNSPLHF. The CDR3, as DNA: TGCGCCAGCAGCTTGGCCTCAGGGGACTATAATTCACCCCTCCACTTT. Complete variable domain (other parts from reference TRBV5-1 and TRBJ1-6): KAGVTQTPRYLIKTRGQQVTLSCSPISGHRSVSWYQQTPGQGLQFLFEYFSETQRNKGNFPGRFSGRQFSNSRSEMNVSTLELGDSALYLCASSLASGDYNSPLHFGNGTRLTVT.

This chain connects TRBV4-3 to TRBJ1-3; 11 nucleotides line up with TRBD1. Per germline, CDR1 LGHNA and CDR2 YSLEER. Trimming cost V 3 bases and J 3 bases; bases outside gene matches: 1. The CDR3 is 15 amino acids. The CDR3 DNA reads as TGCGCCAGCAGCCAGGACAGGGGGCATGGAAACACCATATATTTT. Encoded protein: CASSQDRGHGNTIYF.

V gene TRBV12-5 combines with J gene TRBJ2-2; 7 positions agree with TRBD1. The CDR3 is 18 amino acids. Germline V gene lookup returns CDR1 LGHNT and CDR2 FRNRAP. The ends lost 1 base at V and 0 bases at J; junction bases unmatched: 8. This CDR3 reads CASGLATGQPANTGELFF. CDR3 nucleotide sequence: TGTGCTAGTGGTTTGGCAACGGGACAGCCCGCGAACACCGGGGAGCTGTTTTTT.

J is TRBJ2-7 and V is TRBV13; maybe TRBD1 (6 bases). The germline V gene has CDR1 PRHDT and CDR2 FYEKMQ (reference sequence). The V gene lost 4 bases and the J gene lost 9 bases, with 13 bases spanning the gap. The CDR3 runs 12 residues. The CDR3 is CASSSSRGGQYF. DNA for the CDR3: TGTGCCAGCAGCTCGTCACGAGGGGGGCAGTACTTC.